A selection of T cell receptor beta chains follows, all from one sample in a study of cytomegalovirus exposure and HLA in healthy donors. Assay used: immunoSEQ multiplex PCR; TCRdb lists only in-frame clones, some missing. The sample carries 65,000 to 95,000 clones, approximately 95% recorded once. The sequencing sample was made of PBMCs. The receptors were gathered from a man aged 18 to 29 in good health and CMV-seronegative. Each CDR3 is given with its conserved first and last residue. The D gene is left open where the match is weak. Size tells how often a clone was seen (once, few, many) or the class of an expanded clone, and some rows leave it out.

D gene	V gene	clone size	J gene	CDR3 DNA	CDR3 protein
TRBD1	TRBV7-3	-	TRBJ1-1	TGTGCCAGCAGCTTAAGAGCGAGTGGGGACAGGAACACTGAAGCTTTCTTT	CASSLRASGDRNTEAFF
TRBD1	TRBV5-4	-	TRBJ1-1	TGTGCCAGCAGCGCACAGGGGGGCACTGAAGCTTTCTTT	CASSAQGGTEAFF
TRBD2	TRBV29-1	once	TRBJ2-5	TGCAGCGTTGAAGGCGTAGGGCGGGAGAAAGAGACCCAGTACTTC	CSVEGVGREKETQYF
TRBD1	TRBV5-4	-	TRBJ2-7	TGTGCCAGCAGCCGGGCCGGGACAGGGGCCTACGAGCAGTACTTC	CASSRAGTGAYEQYF
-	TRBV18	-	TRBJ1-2	TGTGCCAGCTCACCGGACAGAAATAACTATGGCTACACCTTC	CASSPDRNNYGYTF
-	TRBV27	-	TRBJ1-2	TGTGCCAGCAGTTTAGGCCCGCAGGATGGCTACACCTTC	CASSLGPQDGYTF
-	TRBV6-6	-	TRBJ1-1	TGTGCCAGCAGTTACGGTGGCGGGAGAGAAGCTTTCTTT	CASSYGGGREAFF
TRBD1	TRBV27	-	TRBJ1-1	TGTGCCAGCAGTGAAATCAGGGGGGCTGAAGCTTTCTTT	CASSEIRGAEAFF
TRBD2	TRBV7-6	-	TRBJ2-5	TGTGCCAGCAGCCCAGAGGGGAGGGGTGCGGGAGAGACCCAGTACTTC	CASSPEGRGAGETQYF
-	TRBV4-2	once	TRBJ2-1	TGTGCCAGCAGCCAGCCGGGACTGGACAATGAGCAGTTCTTC	CASSQPGLDNEQFF
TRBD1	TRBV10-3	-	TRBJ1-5	TGTGCCATCAGTGAGAATCCAAGGACAGGGTTCAATCAGCCCCAGCATTTT	CAISENPRTGFNQPQHF
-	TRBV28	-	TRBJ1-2	TGTGCCAGCACCGGATATAGGGAGGGCTACACCTTC	CASTGYREGYTF
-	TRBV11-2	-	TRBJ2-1	TGTGCCAGCAGCCATGGTCAGGGGAAGAGCTCCTACAATGAGCAGTTCTTC	CASSHGQGKSSYNEQFF
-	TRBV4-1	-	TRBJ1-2	TGCGCCAGCAGCCATGCCACAGGGTATGGCTACACCTTC	CASSHATGYGYTF
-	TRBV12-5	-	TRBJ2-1	TGTGCTAGTGAAGACGGGTCCTACAATGAGCAGTTCTTC	CASEDGSYNEQFF
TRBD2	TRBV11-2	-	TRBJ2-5	TGTGCCAGCAGCTTTGCGGGGGGACGCCAAGAGACCCAGTACTTC	CASSFAGGRQETQYF
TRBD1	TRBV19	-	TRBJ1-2	TGTGCCAGTAGTCCGATACCGGGACAGGGGGCTGCCGGCTACACCTTC	CASSPIPGQGAAGYTF